These 15 T cell receptor beta chains were sequenced from one sample in a study of blood T cells in healthy people across ages. A second roughly 7 to 11 cycle PCR used barcoded and J-beta primers. From the 5' RACE reads, TCRdb called clonotypes with MiXCR, one entry per CDR3 protein. The sample yields some 1.4 million distinct CDR3 sequences, about 40% seen once. The sample taken for sequencing was blood. Source of these receptors: a young woman in good health.

This chain links TRBV12-3 or TRBV12-4 with TRBJ1-2; 7 bases line up with TRBD1. The CDR3 runs to 17 residues. Trimming took 3 bases from V and 3 from J; bases not matched to a gene: 13. CDR3 sequence: CASSFILGQGDDYGYTF. CDR3 DNA sequence: TGTGCCAGCAGTTTTATCCTGGGGCAGGGGGACGACTATGGCTACACCTTC.

This clonotype was picked up a small number of times. This chain links TRBV5-6 with TRBJ2-1; D is ambiguous. CDR1 and CDR2 (germline): SGHDT, YYEEEE. The CDR3 has 13 amino acids. The V end was cut by 9 bases, the J end by 9 bases, with 19 bases between. CDR3 bases: TGTGCCACCTCGAACGCCGACTGGGGTGAGCAGTTCTTC. Its translation: CATSNADWGEQFF. The full variable domain, its missing parts supplied by reference TRBV5-6 and TRBJ2-1, is DAGVTQSPTHLIKTRGQQVTLRCSPKSGHDTVSWYQQALGQGPQFIFQYYEEEERQRGNFPDRFSGHQFPNYSSELNVNALLLGDSALYLCATSNADWGEQFFGPGTRLTVL.

The rearrangement links TRBV13 to TRBJ2-1; 13 nucleotides line up with TRBD2. Germline-derived CDR1 and CDR2 are PRHDT and FYEKMQ (reference sequence). Trimming took 5 bases from V and 2 from J; bases not matched to a gene: 6. The CDR3 is 17 amino acids. The CDR3 protein is CASSAQGLAGPYNEQFF. For the CDR3, the DNA is TGTGCCAGCAGCGCCCAGGGACTAGCGGGGCCCTACAATGAGCAGTTCTTC.

This clonotype was seen a few times. V gene TRBV7-9 combines with J gene TRBJ2-7; D possibly matches TRBD1 or TRBD2 (5 bases each). V lost 5 bases and J 5 bases, leaving 19 bases between the germline ends. Germline V gene lookup returns CDR1 SEHNR and CDR2 FQNEAQ (reference sequence). The CDR3 is 15 amino acids. The DNA for the CDR3 is TGTGCCAGCAGCCCACCCTCTGAGGGGAAGCACGAGCAGTACTTC. Translated: CASSPPSEGKHEQYF.

The chain uses TRBV3-1 and TRBJ2-4; D may be TRBD2 (6 bases). Germline-derived CDR1 and CDR2 are LGHDT and YNNKEL (reference sequence). The CDR3 totals 20 residues. V lost 2 bases and J 2 bases, leaving 25 bases between the germline ends. CDR3 DNA: TGTGCCAGCAGCCAAAAACAAACGGCTAGCGCAGGACCAACCAAAAACATTCAGTACTTC. Protein product: CASSQKQTASAGPTKNIQYF.

The rearrangement joins TRBV13 to TRBJ2-1, with 10 bases identical to TRBD2. V lost 3 bases and J lost 10; bases outside the gene matches: 12. CDR3 length: 16 amino acids. Per the germline V gene, CDR1 is PRHDT and CDR2 is FYEKMQ (reference sequence). CDR3 amino acids: CASSFLPSTSGPEQFF. The CDR3 DNA is TGTGCCAGCAGCTTTCTTCCCTCGACTAGCGGGCCGGAGCAGTTCTTC.

Only a few counts were recorded for this clonotype. Here the CDR3 DNA reads TGTGCCAGCAGTTACTATCTGGAAAACACTGAAGCTTTCTTT. Amino acids: CASSYYLENTEAFF. The chain uses TRBV6-2 or TRBV6-3 and TRBJ1-1; D is unclear. V lost 1 base, J lost 2 bases, and 8 bases lay in between. This CDR3 is 14 amino acids long. Germline lookup yields CDR1 MNHEY and CDR2 SVGEGT.

Comment on this clonotype: The junction departs from germline at one end; a sequencing error may be responsible. The chain couples TRBV3-1 to TRBJ2-5; possible D gene TRBD1, 6 bases. In germline, CDR1 is LGHDT, CDR2 YNNKEL (reference sequence). The CDR3 sequence is 18 residues long. The CDR3 sequence: CASSQEWIERTEQETQYF. CDR3 nucleotide sequence: TGTGCCAGTAGCCAAGAATGGATCGAAAGGACAGAACAAGAGACCCAGTACTTC.

This clonotype was counted between two and nine times. V gene TRBV28 combines with J gene TRBJ1-2, with 8 bases fitting TRBD1. The V and J ends lost 5 bases and 7 bases, in that order; junction bases with no gene match: 6. The germline gives CDR1 MDHEN, CDR2 SYDVKM. This CDR3 is 13 amino acids long. The CDR3 spells CASSPTGGLGYTF. In DNA form, the CDR3 reads TGTGCCAGCAGTCCCACAGGGGGGCTTGGCTACACCTTC.

This clonotype has only a few counts. The CDR3 DNA follows: TGTGCCAGCAGTATTAGGACTGGCTCCTACGAGCAGTACTTC. This gives the protein CASSIRTGSYEQYF. The rearrangement uses TRBV6-5 and TRBJ2-7; a weak D match, TRBD2 (5 bases). V dropped 5 bases and J dropped 0 bases, with 11 bases sitting between them. The length of the CDR3 is 14 residues. The V gene's germline CDR1 is MNHEY and CDR2 SVGAGI.

In DNA form, the CDR3 reads TGTGCCAGCAGTAAAGCGGCAGATCAAGAGACCCAGTACTTC. Its protein is CASSKAADQETQYF. This chain joins TRBV11-3 and TRBJ2-5; D is perhaps TRBD2 (5 bases). This CDR3 spans 14 amino acids. Looked up from germline, CDR1 is SGHNT and CDR2 is YENEEA. V lost 6 bases and J 2 bases, leaving 13 bases between the germline ends.

J is TRBJ1-2 and V is TRBV4-2; no firm D call. This CDR3 spans 17 amino acids. Germline lookup yields CDR1 LGHNA and CDR2 YNFKEQ. The V end lost 0 bases, the J end lost 4 bases, and 18 bases lay between the germline ends. CDR3 sequence: CASSQDTSLRATYGYTF. The CDR3 bases are TGTGCCAGCAGCCAAGATACAAGCCTGAGGGCGACCTATGGCTACACCTTC.

The CDR3 nucleotides read TGTGCCAGCAGGGGACTAGCGGGAGGGGACTACAATGAGCAGTTCTTC. Translation gives CASRGLAGGDYNEQFF. The chain carries TRBV12-3 or TRBV12-4 and TRBJ2-1; 16 bases match TRBD2. CDR3 length: 16 residues. Trimming removed 6 bases from V and 3 bases from J; junction bases left unmatched: 2.

The chain links TRBV29-1 to TRBJ1-5, with TRBD1 as a possible D gene (5 bases). Germline V gene lookup returns CDR1 SQVTM and CDR2 ANQGSEA. V was shortened by 4 bases and J by 0 bases, with 10 bases between the two germline ends. The CDR3 is 14 amino acids. The CDR3 DNA is TGCAGCGTTGGGGACGGGTATAGCAATCAGCCCCAGCATTTT. Translating gives CSVGDGYSNQPQHF.

V and J are TRBV7-2 and TRBJ1-4; D is unresolved. The V end was cut by 0 bases, the J end by 4 bases, with 12 bases between. The CDR3 runs to 16 residues. Germline loops: CDR1 SGHTA, CDR2 FQGNSA. The CDR3 region is CASSLAIGRNNEKLFF. CDR3 DNA sequence: TGTGCCAGCAGCTTAGCTATAGGACGAAATAATGAAAAACTGTTTTTT. Based on the CDR3 plus reference TRBV7-2 and TRBJ1-4, the full variable domain is GAGVSQSPSNKVTEKGKDVELRCDPISGHTALYWYRQSLGQGLEFLIYFQGNSAPDKSGLPSDRFSAERTGGSVSTLTIQRTQQEDSAVYLCASSLAIGRNNEKLFFGSGTQLSVL.